The 26 T cell receptor beta chains below all came from one sample that was sequenced in a study of blood T cell repertoires in COVID-19. TCRdb keeps only in-frame clones here, not all; method: immunoSEQ multiplex PCR. The data contain 170,000 or so clones, about 86% of them singletons. The material sequenced was peripheral blood. The source is a man aged 50 or older with active or convalescent COVID-19.

The rearrangement joins TRBV27 to TRBJ1-1, with D possibly TRBD1 on 6 matching bases. From germline, CDR1 is MNHEY and CDR2 SMNVEV (reference sequence). The germline V and J ends were trimmed by 6 bases and 8 bases, with 10 bases remaining between them. The CDR3 sequence is 11 residues long. CDR3 region: CASSRQGEAFF. The CDR3 DNA reads TGTGCCAGCAGCCGGCAGGGGGAAGCTTTCTTT.

The rearrangement links TRBV19 to TRBJ2-7; 10 positions match TRBD1. Germline V CDR1 and CDR2: LNHDA, SQIVND (reference sequence). This CDR3 region has 15 residues. V was pared by 3 bases and J by 5 bases, with 7 bases of the junction left unmatched. CDR3 in amino acids: CASSIAGQGKDEQYF. DNA of the CDR3: TGTGCCAGTAGTATCGCGGGACAGGGGAAGGACGAGCAGTACTTC.

This clone was seen a few times. The DNA of the CDR3 is TGTGCCAGCAGTGACGCTCTAGCGGGGGTTCTGTATTTT. It codes for CASSDALAGVLYF. The genes are TRBV25-1 and TRBJ2-3; TRBD2 agrees at 10 bases. V was pared by 3 bases and J by 14 bases, with 8 bases of the junction left unmatched. Germline V gene sequence: CDR1 MGHDK, CDR2 SYGVNS. The CDR3 sequence is 13 residues long.

The V call is TRBV20-1, the J call TRBJ2-5; the D is unclear. This CDR3 has 11 amino acids. Germline CDR1 DFQATT, CDR2 SNEGSKA (reference sequence). Deletions cut 7 bases from V and 7 bases from J, with 13 bases between. CDR3 amino acids: CSGTRSGTQYF. The CDR3 bases are TGCAGTGGCACACGTTCTGGGACCCAGTACTTC.

This sequence joins TRBV2 and TRBJ2-3; 10 nucleotides line up with TRBD2. With 0 bases clipped from V and 6 bases from J, the junction kept 6 bases outside the gene matches. Germline V gene data show CDR1 as SNHLY and CDR2 as FYNNEI. CDR3 length: 16 residues. This CDR3 is CASSEASGGAGDTQYF. In DNA, the CDR3 is TGTGCCAGCAGTGAAGCAAGCGGGGGGGCCGGGGATACGCAGTATTTT.

This chain connects TRBV9 to TRBJ2-2; possibly TRBD2 for D (5 bases). The V end lost 0 bases, the J end lost 3 bases, and 9 bases lay between the germline ends. The CDR3 is made up of 15 amino acids. CDR1 SGDLS and CDR2 YYNGEE come from the germline V gene. Written as DNA, the CDR3 is TGTGCCAGCAGCGTAGAGGCGGGTTACACCGGGGAGCTGTTTTTT. It is translated as CASSVEAGYTGELFF.

The rearrangement links TRBV6-5 to TRBJ2-2, with 8 positions matching TRBD1. CDR1 and CDR2 from the germline V gene are MNHEY and SVGAGI. The CDR3 loop spans 15 amino acids. After removal of 9 bases from V and 2 bases from J, the junction contained 8 bases not matched to a gene. The CDR3 region has the DNA TGTGCCAGTCAGATTACAGGGGGTAACACCGGGGAGCTGTTTTTT. It is translated as CASQITGGNTGELFF.

V and J are TRBV6-1 and TRBJ2-7, with a weak D call TRBD2 (7 bases). V was trimmed by 1 base and J by 2 bases, leaving 12 bases between them. The germline V gene encodes CDR1 MNHNS and CDR2 SASEGT. The CDR3 contains 15 residues. The CDR3 sequence is CASSEEGGGPYEQYF. The CDR3, as DNA: TGTGCCAGCAGTGAAGAAGGGGGAGGGCCCTACGAGCAGTACTTC.

The chain couples TRBV24-1 to TRBJ1-5, with 9 bases fitting TRBD1. Per the germline V gene, CDR1 is KGHDR and CDR2 is SFDVKD. The J segment lost 3 bases and the V segment lost 4 bases, leaving 6 bases of the junction unmatched. The CDR3 runs to 16 residues. Written as DNA, the CDR3 is TGTGCCACCAGTGACACGGGACAGGGCGTCAATCAGCCCCAGCATTTT. Translation gives CATSDTGQGVNQPQHF.

The V and J genes are TRBV3-1 (or the pseudogene TRBV3-2) and TRBJ1-2; D is possibly TRBD1 (6 bases). Germline loops: CDR1 LGHDT, CDR2 YNNKEL (reference sequence). The CDR3 consists of 13 residues. Trimming took 0 bases from V and 7 from J, leaving 9 bases between them. The CDR3 protein is CASSQDHRAGYTF. CDR3 bases: TGTGCCAGCAGCCAAGACCACAGGGCTGGCTACACCTTC.

The chain joins TRBV7-3 to TRBJ1-2; a weak D match, TRBD1 (6 bases). This CDR3 spans 15 amino acids. In germline, CDR1 is SGHTA, CDR2 FQGTGA. V lost 6 bases to trimming and J lost 4 bases, with 18 bases between them. CDR3 nucleotides: TGTGCCAGCAGTCCCCAAGGACAGCCCCCCTATGGCTACACCTTC. Translation gives CASSPQGQPPYGYTF.

The rearrangement joins TRBV10-3 to TRBJ1-2; possible D gene TRBD1, 6 bases. Germline V CDR1 and CDR2: ENHRY, SYGVKD. Trimming stripped 10 bases from V and 8 bases from J, with 14 bases between. This CDR3 is 11 amino acids long. CDR3 sequence: CARITGLGYTF. As DNA, the CDR3 is TGTGCCAGAATTACAGGGCTCGGCTACACCTTC.

A few counts support this clone. The rearrangement joins TRBV5-4 to TRBJ2-5; possible D gene TRBD2, 6 bases. The CDR3 runs to 14 residues. Trimming stripped 2 bases from V and 1 base from J, with 9 bases between. CDR1 is SGHNT and CDR2 is YYREEE in the germline V gene (reference sequence). The CDR3 bases are TGTGCCAGCAGCTTTCCGGGGGTCCAAGAGACCCAGTACTTC. Amino acid sequence: CASSFPGVQETQYF.

The chain employs TRBV18 and TRBJ1-5; a possible D gene is TRBD1 (6 bases). With 3 bases removed from V and 7 bases from J, the gap between germline ends came to 22 bases. Germline loops: CDR1 KGHSH, CDR2 LQKENI. The CDR3 sequence is 17 residues long. CDR3 nucleotide sequence: TGTGCCAGCTCACCGAGAACCGGACAGCGGTTTGAGCAGCCCCAGCATTTT. Protein product: CASSPRTGQRFEQPQHF.

The V gene is TRBV7-3, the J gene TRBJ2-1; possible D gene TRBD2, 5 bases. The CDR3 length is 11 residues. Trimming stripped 5 bases from V and 12 bases from J, with 11 bases between. Germline V gene lookup returns CDR1 SGHTA and CDR2 FQGTGA. CDR3 amino acids: CASSKKAGQFF. CDR3 in DNA: TGTGCCAGCAGCAAAAAGGCGGGGCAGTTCTTC.

J is TRBJ2-5 and V is TRBV15, with 7 bases matching TRBD1. CDR3 length: 15 amino acids. Germline CDR1 reads LNHNV; CDR2 reads YYDKDF (reference sequence). J lost 5 bases, V lost 1 base, and 7 bases had no gene match. This CDR3 reads CATSRGRLGQETQYF. CDR3 nucleotides: TGTGCCACCAGCAGAGGGAGATTGGGACAGGAGACCCAGTACTTC.

The chain links TRBV18 to TRBJ1-1; 7 bases align to TRBD1. The CDR3 sequence is 14 residues long. Germline loops: CDR1 KGHSH, CDR2 LQKENI. Trimming removed 2 bases from V and 5 bases from J; junction bases left unmatched: 5. The CDR3 loop is CASSPSTGETEAFF. The CDR3 coding sequence is TGTGCCAGCTCACCATCCACAGGGGAAACTGAAGCTTTCTTT.

The J gene is TRBJ2-7, the V gene TRBV12-3 or TRBV12-4; no reliable D call. The CDR3 has 12 amino acids. V was pared by 5 bases and J by 6 bases, with 11 bases between. CDR3 sequence reads: CASSKSRGEQYF. CDR3 in DNA: TGTGCCAGCAGTAAATCTAGAGGCGAGCAGTACTTC.

The genes are TRBV27 and TRBJ2-1, with 8 bases matching TRBD2. Germline CDR1 is MNHEY and CDR2 is SMNVEV (reference sequence). The CDR3 totals 18 residues. The V and J ends lost 5 bases and 5 bases, in that order; junction bases with no gene match: 17. CDR3 loop: CASSRSRTSGMGHNEQFF. CDR3 DNA sequence: TGTGCCAGCAGTCGTAGCCGAACTAGCGGAATGGGGCACAATGAGCAGTTCTTC.

V and J are TRBV7-2 and TRBJ1-2, with D tentatively TRBD1 (6 bases). Germline V CDR1 and CDR2: SGHTA, FQGNSA. The CDR3 has 14 amino acids. V lost 3 bases and J 4 bases, leaving 12 bases between the germline ends. CDR3 loop: CASSFRQDSYGYTF. As DNA, the CDR3 is TGTGCCAGCAGCTTTCGACAGGACAGCTATGGCTACACCTTC.

The chain links TRBV7-9 to TRBJ1-3; 7 bases fit TRBD1. CDR1 SEHNR and CDR2 FQNEAQ come from the germline V gene (reference sequence). With V trimmed by 5 bases and J by 0 bases, 4 bases remained unmatched. The CDR3 runs 15 residues. The CDR3 nucleotides read TGTGCCAGCAGCCCGGGACAGTACTCTGGAAACACCATATATTTT. Its protein is CASSPGQYSGNTIYF.

The rearrangement links TRBV11-3 to TRBJ2-1; 7 bases map to TRBD2. The germline CDR1 and CDR2 sequences are SGHNT and YENEEA. CDR3 length: 15 residues. J was trimmed by 1 base and V by 4 bases; bases with no gene match: 4. This chain's CDR3 is CASSSRGGSYNEQFF. In DNA, the CDR3 is TGTGCCAGCAGCTCTAGGGGAGGGTCCTACAATGAGCAGTTCTTC.

V is TRBV5-1 and J is TRBJ2-1; D uncertain. The germline V gene has CDR1 SGHRS and CDR2 YFSETQ. Trimming took off 0 bases at V and 0 bases at J, with 7 bases between the two ends. The CDR3 runs 15 residues. The DNA for the CDR3 is TGCGCCAGCAGCTTGGACTTCGCCTCCTACAATGAGCAGTTCTTC. Encoded protein: CASSLDFASYNEQFF.

This clone was counted between two and nine times. V is TRBV9 and J is TRBJ2-2; tentative D call: TRBD2 (6 bases). V lost 2 bases to trimming and J lost 0 bases, with 8 bases between them. This CDR3 comprises 15 residues. CDR1 and CDR2 (germline): SGDLS, YYNGEE. The CDR3 region is CASSVGLANTGELFF. The CDR3 nucleotides are TGTGCCAGCAGCGTGGGACTGGCGAACACCGGGGAGCTGTTTTTT.

This rearrangement joins TRBV18 to TRBJ1-1, with TRBD1 matching over 8 bases. V dropped 4 bases and J dropped 3; count of bases not matched to a gene: 7. The V gene's germline CDR1 is KGHSH and CDR2 LQKENI. The length of the CDR3 is 15 residues. In nucleotides, the CDR3 is TGTGCCAGCTCACTTCTGGACAGGGTACACACTGAAGCTTTCTTT. The encoded protein is CASSLLDRVHTEAFF.

This clone occurred a few times. This chain connects TRBV6-2 or TRBV6-3 to TRBJ2-7, with TRBD2 matching over 7 bases. The germline V gene has CDR1 MNHEY and CDR2 SVGEGT. The CDR3 is made up of 17 amino acids. V shed 6 bases and J 0 bases; nucleotides not matched to a gene: 14. The CDR3 DNA is TGTGCCAGCAGCCCACCCACCCTAGCGGAGAGCTCCTACGAGCAGTACTTC. Translating gives CASSPPTLAESSYEQYF.